These 6 T cell receptor beta chains were sequenced from one sample in a study of blood T cell repertoires in COVID-19. Clones were read by immunoSEQ multiplex PCR, and TCRdb kept only the in-frame ones, dropping some. The sample has about 130,000 clones, 90% seen once; the top ten hold 4% to 5%. The sequenced sample was peripheral blood. The receptors were gathered from a man in his sixties with COVID-19, enrolled during active disease.

The chain combines TRBV19 with TRBJ2-1; 10 bases fit TRBD2. The CDR3 is 13 amino acids. With 7 bases clipped from V and 13 bases from J, the junction kept 10 bases outside the gene matches. Germline CDR1 reads LNHDA; CDR2 reads SQIVND (reference sequence). Here the CDR3 DNA reads TGTGCCAGTAAATTAGCGGGAGGAGGAGAACAGTTCTTC. Translated: CASKLAGGGEQFF.

For the CDR3, the DNA is TGTGCCAGCAGCTTAATAGGGACTGACAATGAGCAGTTCTTC. Protein sequence: CASSLIGTDNEQFF. V and J are TRBV7-3 and TRBJ2-1; D might be TRBD2 (6 bases). V shed 1 base and J shed 5 bases, with 9 bases lying between them. Looked up from germline, CDR1 is SGHTA and CDR2 is FQGTGA. The CDR3 totals 14 residues.

The chain uses TRBV7-7 and TRBJ2-5, with D perhaps matching TRBD2 (5 bases). CDR1 is SSHAT and CDR2 is FNYEAQ in the germline V gene (reference sequence). The length of the CDR3 is 15 residues. The V end lost 1 base, the J end lost 1 base, and 10 bases lay between the germline ends. The CDR3 region has the DNA TGTGCCAGCAGCTTAGGCGGAGGTCCCCAAGAGACCCAGTACTTC. Protein: CASSLGGGPQETQYF.

This rearrangement joins TRBV10-1 to TRBJ2-7, with a tentative D call TRBD2 (5 bases). This CDR3 comprises 14 residues. With 7 bases removed from V and 3 bases from J, the gap between germline ends came to 16 bases. Germline values: CDR1 WNHNN, CDR2 SYGVQD (reference sequence). CDR3 in DNA: TGCGCCAGCACTAAGACGGGGTCGATCTACGAGCAGTACTTC. Encoded protein: CASTKTGSIYEQYF.

This chain connects TRBV7-8 to TRBJ2-7; D is unclear. V was clipped by 1 base and J by 0 bases, with 7 bases between them. CDR1 is SGHVS and CDR2 is FQNEAQ in the germline V gene. The CDR3 is made up of 14 amino acids. Here the CDR3 reads CASSLGQNSYEQYF. CDR3 bases: TGTGCCAGCAGCTTAGGTCAGAACTCCTACGAGCAGTACTTC.

The CDR3 coding sequence is TGTGCCAGCTCACCAGGGGGGAGCTCCTACAATGAGCAGTTCTTC. It yields the protein CASSPGGSSYNEQFF. V is TRBV18 and J is TRBJ2-1; weak D call: TRBD2 (6 bases). The V and J ends lost 2 bases and 0 bases respectively, with 8 bases between them. This CDR3 has 15 amino acids. Germline V gene sequence: CDR1 KGHSH, CDR2 LQKENI. The complete variable domain, with remaining parts taken from reference TRBV18 and TRBJ2-1, reads NAGVMQNPRHLVRRRGQEARLRCSPMKGHSHVYWYRQLPEEGLKFMVYLQKENIIDESGMPKERFSAEFPKEGPSILRIQQVVRGDSAAYFCASSPGGSSYNEQFFGPGTRLTVL.